Reported below is one T cell receptor (beta chain). This entry comes from a study of identical twins. TCRdb analysed the 5' RACE reads with MiXCR anew, one entry per CDR3 protein. The profile shows approximately 210,000 distinct CDR3 sequences, roughly 15% of them singletons. In germline, CDR1 is WSHSY, CDR2 SAAADI. This CDR3 is 16 amino acids long. The V segment lost 6 bases and the J segment 0 bases; nucleotides outside the gene matches: 7. The sample also formed part of further work on T cells expressing NK-cell markers.

The rearrangement uses TRBV10-2 and TRBJ2-7, with 11 bases matching TRBD2. The clonotype was recovered from a woman aged 18-29 years in good health. What was sequenced was CD8+ T cells sorted from blood. The CDR3 DNA reads as TGCGCCAGCAGATTGGGACTAGCGGAAGACTCCTACGAGCAGTACTTC. The encoded protein is CASRLGLAEDSYEQYF.